These 20 T cell receptor beta chains came from one sample sequenced in a study of blood T cell repertoires in COVID-19. The protocol was immunoSEQ multiplex PCR, while the TCRdb copy is restricted to in-frame clones and leaves out a portion. The sample yields some 68,000 clones, about 92% seen once. Sample: peripheral blood. These receptors came from a man in his fifties with COVID-19, enrolled during active disease.

The chain links TRBV6-5 to TRBJ2-7; D is perhaps TRBD2 (6 bases). The CDR3 runs to 14 residues. CDR1 and CDR2 from the germline V gene are MNHEY and SVGAGI. V was cut by 5 bases and J by 7 bases, with 18 bases left in between. CDR3 loop: CASSRAVLAREQYF. In DNA form, the CDR3 reads TGTGCCAGCAGTCGGGCGGTACTAGCCAGGGAGCAGTACTTC.

The gene calls are TRBV28 and TRBJ2-3; TRBD2 aligns across 10 bases. The CDR3 consists of 16 residues. Germline lookup yields CDR1 MDHEN and CDR2 SYDVKM. The V gene end was trimmed by 8 bases and the J gene end by 2 bases; junction bases not matched to a gene: 10. In DNA, the CDR3 is TGTGCCAGCGGACCGACTAGCGGGCCTTCCACAGATACGCAGTATTTT. Protein: CASGPTSGPSTDTQYF.

The chain uses TRBV5-1 and TRBJ1-4; 8 bases agree with TRBD1. V lost 4 bases and J lost 6; bases outside the gene matches: 8. Per the germline V gene, CDR1 is SGHRS and CDR2 is YFSETQ. This CDR3 has 15 amino acids. The CDR3 DNA reads TGCGCCAGCAGCCAAGACAGGGGTAGAGATGAAAAACTGTTTTTT. It yields the protein CASSQDRGRDEKLFF.

The J gene is TRBJ1-1, the V gene TRBV19; possible D gene TRBD1, 5 bases. The CDR3 extends over 15 amino acids. Trimming removed 7 bases at V and 6 bases at J, with 21 bases between. CDR1 is LNHDA and CDR2 is SQIVND in the germline V gene (reference sequence). The CDR3 DNA follows: TGTGCCAGTACGTATATACGGGGGTCTGGCGCTGAAGCTTTCTTT. It is translated as CASTYIRGSGAEAFF. The complete variable domain, with remaining parts taken from reference TRBV19 and TRBJ1-1, reads DGGITQSPKYLFRKEGQNVTLSCEQNLNHDAMYWYRQDPGQGLRLIYYSQIVNDFQKGDIAEGYSVSREKKESFPLTVTSAQKNPTAFYLCASTYIRGSGAEAFFGQGTRLTVV.

The chain employs TRBV6-5 and TRBJ2-1; TRBD2 matches at 9 bases. CDR1 and CDR2 from the germline V gene are MNHEY and SVGAGI. V lost 4 bases to trimming and J lost 2 bases; unmatched junction nucleotides: 6. This CDR3 contains 16 residues. The CDR3, as DNA: TGTGCCAGCAGTTCCCTAGCGGGGAGCGCCTACAATGAGCAGTTCTTC. Its protein is CASSSLAGSAYNEQFF.

The chain has TRBV27 and TRBJ2-5, with D maybe TRBD1 (5 bases). Between the trimmed V and J ends, which lost 2 bases and 3 bases, there was a span of 13 bases. Looked up from germline, CDR1 is MNHEY and CDR2 is SMNVEV (reference sequence). CDR3 length: 15 residues. CDR3 sequence reads: CASSLVPGREETQYF. Here the CDR3 DNA reads TGTGCCAGCAGTTTAGTCCCCGGCAGGGAAGAGACCCAGTACTTC.

V is TRBV7-9 and J is TRBJ2-3; tentative D call: TRBD2 (6 bases). Germline CDR1 SEHNR, CDR2 FQNEAQ (reference sequence). The length of the CDR3 is 14 residues. The germline V and J ends were trimmed by 3 bases and 2 bases, with 9 bases remaining between them. The CDR3 DNA is TGTGCCAGCAGCTTCGGAGGGAACACAGATACGCAGTATTTT. It encodes CASSFGGNTDTQYF.

The chain uses TRBV6-1 and TRBJ2-3, with 13 nucleotides matching TRBD2. J was trimmed by 0 bases and V by 2 bases; bases with no gene match: 8. The germline gives CDR1 MNHNS, CDR2 SASEGT. The CDR3 has 19 residues. The CDR3 DNA reads as TGTGCCAGCAGTGAAATGTACCCGGGACTAGCGGGGAGCACAGATACGCAGTATTTT. Translation gives CASSEMYPGLAGSTDTQYF.

The V call is TRBV5-1, the J call TRBJ2-1; TRBD2 matches 15 bases. Germline-derived CDR1 and CDR2 are SGHRS and YFSETQ. CDR3 size: 16 residues. The J segment lost 9 bases and the V segment lost 0 bases, leaving 4 bases of the junction unmatched. Here the CDR3 reads CASSLGTSGRAGEQFF. Here the CDR3 DNA reads TGCGCCAGCAGCTTGGGGACTAGCGGGAGGGCCGGTGAGCAGTTCTTC.

The chain combines TRBV7-2 with TRBJ2-2; D is uncertain. The CDR3 is 13 amino acids. Trimming removed 0 bases at V and 4 bases at J, with 3 bases between. The germline gives CDR1 SGHTA, CDR2 FQGNSA. The chain's CDR3 is CASSLAATGELFF. In DNA form, the CDR3 reads TGTGCCAGCAGCTTAGCAGCCACCGGGGAGCTGTTTTTT.

This clone was counted once. V and J are TRBV7-8 and TRBJ2-7; D might be TRBD2 (6 bases). The germline CDR1 and CDR2 sequences are SGHVS and FQNEAQ. V was trimmed by 8 bases and J by 1 base, leaving 18 bases between them. The CDR3 sequence is 15 residues long. Here the CDR3 DNA reads TGTGCCAGCGGGCTGCGCGCTAGCGATTCCTACGAGCAGTACTTC. Its protein product is CASGLRASDSYEQYF.

The rearrangement joins TRBV2 to TRBJ1-4; D gene ambiguous. This CDR3 comprises 13 residues. V lost 7 bases, J lost 10 bases, and 16 bases lay in between. The germline CDR1 and CDR2 sequences are SNHLY and FYNNEI. CDR3 protein: CASTPWVRGKLFF. The CDR3, as DNA: TGTGCCAGCACGCCATGGGTGCGGGGAAAACTGTTTTTT. The full variable domain, completed using reference TRBV2 and TRBJ1-4, is EPEVTQTPSHQVTQMGQEVILRCVPISNHLYFYWYRQILGQKVEFLVSFYNNEISEKSEIFDDQFSVERPDGSNFTLKIRSTKLEDSAMYFCASTPWVRGKLFFGSGTQLSVL.

This clone was detected only once. This chain joins TRBV10-3 and TRBJ2-2, with 9 bases lining up with TRBD2. Germline V gene data show CDR1 as ENHRY and CDR2 as SYGVKD. Unmatched junction bases numbered 7, after V lost 10 bases and J lost 4 bases. This CDR3 spans 14 amino acids. In DNA, the CDR3 is TGTGCCACTCTAGCGGGGTCGGGCACCGGGGAGCTGTTTTTT. Residues: CATLAGSGTGELFF.

This rearrangement joins TRBV9 to TRBJ2-2; 11 nucleotides agree with TRBD1. V dropped 2 bases and J dropped 1; count of bases not matched to a gene: 7. The CDR3 covers 18 residues. CDR1 is SGDLS and CDR2 is YYNGEE in the germline V gene. CDR3 bases: TGTGCCAGCAGCGTGCGGGGACAGGGGGTCGGGAACACCGGGGAGCTGTTTTTT. Protein sequence: CASSVRGQGVGNTGELFF.

This chain uses TRBV14 with TRBJ2-2, with 9 bases lining up with TRBD1. V dropped 2 bases and J dropped 4; count of bases not matched to a gene: 8. The V gene's germline CDR1 is SGHDN and CDR2 FVKESK. The CDR3 covers 17 residues. This CDR3 is CASSQWTGAVGTGELFF. DNA of the CDR3: TGTGCCAGCAGCCAATGGACAGGGGCGGTTGGCACCGGGGAGCTGTTTTTT.

The rearrangement links TRBV7-2 to TRBJ2-7; TRBD2 might be the D (7 bases). The CDR3 has 14 amino acids. The germline V gene encodes CDR1 SGHTA and CDR2 FQGNSA. The ends were cut back, 5 bases at V and 3 bases at J, with 14 bases in the middle. The CDR3 DNA is TGTGCCAGCAGCGTAGGGGGGGGCGACTACGAGCAGTACTTC. This codes for CASSVGGGDYEQYF.

The rearrangement uses TRBV19 and TRBJ1-6, with D unresolved. V lost 0 bases, J lost 10 bases, and 13 bases lay in between. The CDR3 is 15 residues long. Germline-derived CDR1 and CDR2 are LNHDA and SQIVND (reference sequence). The CDR3 loop is CASSIERQIGSPLHF. In DNA form, the CDR3 reads TGTGCCAGTAGTATAGAACGGCAGATCGGGTCACCCCTCCACTTT.

The V and J genes are TRBV5-1 and TRBJ2-5; 9 positions match TRBD2. The trim removed 4 bases at V and 1 base at J, leaving 11 bases unmatched. CDR1 and CDR2 from the germline V gene are SGHRS and YFSETQ. The CDR3 is made up of 17 amino acids. The CDR3 spells CASSPPGASGAQETQYF. Here the CDR3 DNA reads TGCGCCAGCAGCCCCCCGGGGGCTAGCGGGGCCCAAGAGACCCAGTACTTC.

On this clone itself: The sample carries other DNA sequences with the same CDR3. This chain uses TRBV28 with TRBJ2-7; D uncertain. Germline V CDR1 and CDR2: MDHEN, SYDVKM. Trimming shortened V by 6 bases and J by 3 bases, and 6 bases separated the two germline ends. The CDR3 totals 11 residues. The DNA of the CDR3 is TGTGCCAGCAGATCTAACTACGAGCAGTACTTC. It translates to CASRSNYEQYF.

CDR3 sequence (DNA): TGCAGCGTTGAAGGGACAGGGGGGGGCCACGAGCAGTACTTC. Translation gives CSVEGTGGGHEQYF. This rearrangement joins TRBV29-1 to TRBJ2-7; 10 nucleotides line up with TRBD1. The germline gives CDR1 SQVTM, CDR2 ANQGSEA. V lost 1 base, J lost 5 bases, and 5 bases stayed unmatched. This CDR3 spans 14 amino acids.